One sample yielded the 8 T cell receptor beta chains listed below, sequenced in a study of identical twins. TCRdb used MiXCR to reprocess the 5' RACE reads, holding one entry per CDR3 protein. In the table there are hundreds of thousands of distinct CDR3 sequences, roughly an eighth of which are singletons. These data were also filed under a second study, of yellow fever vaccine responses in identical twins.

The material sequenced was PBMCs. The receptors come from a woman younger than 30 in good health.

This clonotype occurred a few times. The chain uses TRBV18 and TRBJ1-1; D unclear. The CDR3 loop spans 14 amino acids. Looked up from germline, CDR1 is KGHSH and CDR2 is LQKENI. V lost 3 bases and J 1 base, leaving 9 bases between the germline ends. The CDR3 spells CASSPTGKNTEAFF. The CDR3 region has the DNA TGTGCCAGCTCACCGACGGGGAAGAACACTGAAGCTTTCTTT.

This clonotype has at least ten counts. J is TRBJ2-6 and V is TRBV5-1; D might be TRBD1 (6 bases). The CDR3 is 15 amino acids. V was shortened by 0 bases and J by 2 bases, with 6 bases between the two germline ends. Germline V gene data show CDR1 as SGHRS and CDR2 as YFSETQ. The CDR3 nucleotides read TGCGCCAGCAGCTTGGACAGGGCTGGGGCCAACGTCCTGACTTTC. This codes for CASSLDRAGANVLTF.

The V gene is TRBV2, the J gene TRBJ1-2, with a possible D match to TRBD1 (5 bases). Trimming left V 5 bases short and J 8 bases short, with 15 bases between. From germline, CDR1 is SNHLY and CDR2 FYNNEI. This CDR3 region has 13 residues. The CDR3 DNA is TGTGCCAGCAGTTTGGGGACGATCATGGGCTACACCTTC. It codes for CASSLGTIMGYTF. Based on the CDR3 plus reference TRBV2 and TRBJ1-2, the full variable domain is EPEVTQTPSHQVTQMGQEVILRCVPISNHLYFYWYRQILGQKVEFLVSFYNNEISEKSEIFDDQFSVERPDGSNFTLKIRSTKLEDSAMYFCASSLGTIMGYTFGSGTRLTVV.

This clonotype has just a few counts. The chain has TRBV7-2 and TRBJ2-1; TRBD2 aligns across 10 bases. The germline V gene encodes CDR1 SGHTA and CDR2 FQGNSA. The CDR3 runs 16 residues. Germline trimming cut 5 bases from V and 10 bases from J; bases unmatched to any gene: 14. The CDR3 DNA is TGTGCCAGCAGCGCAACCGGGACTAGCGTTCGTGGGGAGCAGTTCTTC. This translates into CASSATGTSVRGEQFF.

CDR3 amino acids: CASSPGTPSDEQFF. In DNA, the CDR3 is TGTGCCAGCAGCCCGGGGACTCCCTCAGATGAGCAGTTCTTC. The chain combines TRBV3-1 with TRBJ2-1; D perhaps matches TRBD2 (6 bases). CDR3 length: 14 amino acids. V dropped 4 bases and J dropped 8 bases, with 15 bases sitting between them. Germline V gene sequence: CDR1 LGHDT, CDR2 YNNKEL (reference sequence).

The V gene is TRBV7-2, the J gene TRBJ1-2, with 9 bases matching TRBD1. J lost 8 bases, V lost 3 bases, and 7 bases had no gene match. The germline V gene has CDR1 SGHTA and CDR2 FQGNSA. The CDR3 length is 14 residues. CDR3 sequence: CASSFDRGVGGYTF. In DNA, the CDR3 is TGTGCCAGCAGCTTCGACAGGGGGGTCGGAGGCTACACCTTC.

This clonotype turned up a few times. The chain employs TRBV7-8 and TRBJ2-7; D is undetermined. The V end was cut by 1 base, the J end by 0 bases, with 10 bases between. CDR3 size: 15 residues. Looked up from germline, CDR1 is SGHVS and CDR2 is FQNEAQ. Here the CDR3 reads CASSLGGVVSYEQYF. DNA for the CDR3: TGTGCCAGCAGCTTAGGTGGGGTCGTCTCCTACGAGCAGTACTTC.

In this sample, this clonotype turned up a few times. The chain is built from TRBV14 and TRBJ2-7; D unclear. Germline V gene sequence: CDR1 SGHDN, CDR2 FVKESK. The ends were cut back, 1 base at V and 3 bases at J, with 13 bases in the middle. The CDR3 runs to 15 residues. This CDR3 is CASSQGFGFNYEQYF. The CDR3 nucleotides are TGTGCCAGCAGCCAAGGGTTCGGGTTTAACTACGAGCAGTACTTC. The whole variable domain, remainder taken from reference TRBV14 and TRBJ2-7, is EAGVTQFPSHSVIEKGQTVTLRCDPISGHDNLYWYRRVMGKEIKFLLHFVKESKQDESGMPNNRFLAERTGGTYSTLKVQPAELEDSGVYFCASSQGFGFNYEQYFGPGTRLTVT.